The source of this T cell receptor beta chain is a study of blood T cells in healthy people across ages. The study, taken as a whole, reports: TCR beta diversity, measured per million T cells, fell in a roughly linear way with age. Estimated diversity across one million T cells was deemed an underestimate. No conclusive comparison of naive versus antigen-experienced cells was possible with unsorted PBMCs.

The CDR3 is 13 residues long. Together with a sample-barcoded 5' primer, a J-beta primer mix was included in a second PCR lasting about 7 to 12 cycles. MiXCR, run by TCRdb on the 5' RACE reads, gives a single entry per CDR3 protein. This table holds 650,000 to 1,000,000 distinct CDR3 sequences, roughly 35% found once. A note on this clonotype: What it binds is not known.

V and J are TRBV12-3 or TRBV12-4 and TRBJ2-5; TRBD2 aligns across 7 bases. The end of the DNA fits TRBJ2-7 better, so the J call may be wrong. Sequenced: blood. The sequence derives from a man in his late teens or twenties in good health. In nucleotides, the CDR3 is TGTGCTGCAGCATCTGAGCGGGGTAGCGAGCAGTACTTC. Its protein is CAAASERGSEQYF.